What follows are 30 T cell receptor beta chains derived from one specimen sequenced in a study of cytomegalovirus exposure and HLA in healthy donors. PCR involved 60 Vbeta and 13 Jbeta primers. Only in-frame clones appear in the TCRdb table, and some are missing; sequencing was by immunoSEQ multiplex PCR. The data include about 100,000 clones; the top ten clones carry about 5.9%. Specimen: PBMCs. Receptors originate from a girl between 5 and 17 years old in good health and CMV-seropositive.

The chain couples TRBV9 to TRBJ1-3, with D unclear. The CDR3 consists of 11 residues. From germline, CDR1 is SGDLS and CDR2 YYNGEE. V was clipped by 7 bases and J by 3 bases, with 5 bases between them. CDR3 DNA: TGTGCCAGCGGCAGTGGAAACACCATATATTTT. Translation gives CASGSGNTIYF.

V gene TRBV11-1 combines with J gene TRBJ1-5; unclear D gene. The CDR3 runs 16 residues. Germline V lookup: CDR1 SGHAT, CDR2 FQDESV (reference sequence). The germline V and J ends were trimmed by 5 bases and 0 bases, with 14 bases remaining between them. CDR3 DNA sequence: TGTGCCAGCAGCCCTGGTGGCGGTGATAGCAATCAGCCCCAGCATTTT. Translation: CASSPGGGDSNQPQHF.

The chain has TRBV28 and TRBJ2-6; 15 bases fit TRBD2. Per germline, CDR1 MDHEN and CDR2 SYDVKM. Trimming removed 2 bases from V and 0 bases from J; junction bases left unmatched: 8. CDR3 length: 21 residues. The CDR3 spells CASSLVLGLAGGYSGANVLTF. CDR3 DNA: TGTGCCAGCAGTTTAGTCCTCGGACTAGCGGGGGGGTACTCTGGGGCCAACGTCCTGACTTTC.

The CDR3 is CASNRGGNTEAFF. The DNA of the CDR3 is TGTGCCAGCAACCGAGGGGGGAACACTGAAGCTTTCTTT. The chain links TRBV7-9 to TRBJ1-1; the D gene is possibly TRBD1 (6 bases). The CDR3 consists of 13 residues. CDR1 is SEHNR and CDR2 is FQNEAQ in the germline V gene (reference sequence). Trimming took off 7 bases at V and 1 base at J, with 10 bases between the two ends. Variable domain in full (rest from reference TRBV7-9 and TRBJ1-1): DTGVSQNPRHKITKRGQNVTFRCDPISEHNRLYWYRQTLGQGPEFLTYFQNEAQLEKSRLLSDRFSAERPKGSFSTLEIQRTEQGDSAMYLCASNRGGNTEAFFGQGTRLTVV.

This sequence joins TRBV25-1 and TRBJ1-5, with 7 bases lining up with TRBD1. The length of the CDR3 is 16 residues. Losses at the gene ends were 4 bases for V and 4 bases for J; bases not matched to a gene: 10. Germline assignment: CDR1 MGHDK and CDR2 SYGVNS. CDR3 sequence: CASSGAGTVNNQPQHF. The CDR3 DNA reads as TGTGCCAGCAGTGGAGCCGGGACAGTAAATAATCAGCCCCAGCATTTT.

The CDR3 protein is CASSFGTGGSPLHF. The CDR3 DNA sequence: TGCGCCAGCAGCTTCGGGACAGGGGGTTCACCCCTCCACTTT. The chain joins TRBV5-1 to TRBJ1-6, with TRBD1 identical over 11 bases. V dropped 2 bases and J dropped 9; count of bases not matched to a gene: 1. Germline-derived CDR1 and CDR2 are SGHRS and YFSETQ. The CDR3 has 14 residues.

The chain couples TRBV7-9 to TRBJ1-5; D is undetermined. Deletions cut 5 bases from V and 2 bases from J, with 10 bases between. Germline-derived CDR1 and CDR2 are SEHNR and FQNEAQ (reference sequence). This CDR3 has 14 amino acids. The CDR3 coding sequence is TGTGCCAGCAGCCTTGACATCGGCAATCAGCCCCAGCATTTT. Residues: CASSLDIGNQPQHF.

The CDR3 protein is CASTTGVFDQPQHF. CDR3 bases: TGTGCCAGTACGACAGGGGTCTTTGATCAGCCCCAGCATTTT. The chain employs TRBV19 and TRBJ1-5; 8 nucleotides align to TRBD1. The germline V gene encodes CDR1 LNHDA and CDR2 SQIVND (reference sequence). The CDR3 has 14 amino acids. V lost 7 bases to trimming and J lost 5 bases; unmatched junction nucleotides: 7.

The V and J genes are TRBV7-6 and TRBJ1-4; possibly TRBD1 for D (6 bases). V gave up 5 bases and J gave up 7 bases, with 17 bases separating them. This CDR3 contains 15 residues. CDR1 is SGHVS, CDR2 FNYEAQ, per germline. CDR3 sequence: CASSPEGGWGEKLFF. The CDR3, as DNA: TGTGCCAGCAGCCCCGAGGGGGGGTGGGGTGAAAAACTGTTTTTT.

V is TRBV7-8 and J is TRBJ2-7, with D maybe TRBD1 (6 bases). CDR3 length: 12 amino acids. CDR1 and CDR2 from the germline V gene are SGHVS and FQNEAQ. The ends were cut back, 5 bases at V and 3 bases at J, with 8 bases in the middle. In DNA, the CDR3 is TGTGCCAGCAGCCGGGACATCTACGAGCAGTACGTC. Its protein product is CASSRDIYEQYV.

Comment on this clone: The junction does not match germline at one end; this may be a read error. The chain employs TRBV6-6 and TRBJ1-2; D gene unclear. Germline lookup yields CDR1 MNHNY and CDR2 SVGAGI (reference sequence). The CDR3 runs 11 residues. CDR3 sequence (DNA): TGTGCCAGCAGCCCCGGTGGGGTGGAGGCCTTC. Translation gives CASSPGGVEAF.

This sequence joins TRBV7-3 and TRBJ1-3; the match to TRBD1 covers 9 bases. CDR1 and CDR2 from the germline V gene are SGHTA and FQGTGA. Losses at the gene ends were 6 bases for V and 1 base for J; bases not matched to a gene: 4. The CDR3 has 15 residues. CDR3 DNA sequence: TGTGCCAGCAGTCCCGGGACAGGGTCTGGAAACACCATATATTTT. Translation: CASSPGTGSGNTIYF.

The J gene is TRBJ1-5, the V gene TRBV4-1, with 9 positions matching TRBD1. V was pared by 0 bases and J by 5 bases, with 11 bases of the junction left unmatched. Looked up from germline, CDR1 is MGHRA and CDR2 is YSYEKL. The CDR3 runs 18 residues. CDR3 in amino acids: CASSQESLGTGKDQPQHF. The DNA of the CDR3 is TGCGCCAGCAGCCAAGAGAGTCTTGGGACAGGGAAGGATCAGCCCCAGCATTTT.

The chain uses TRBV5-1 and TRBJ2-5, with D perhaps matching TRBD1 (5 bases). The length of the CDR3 is 14 residues. Germline V gives CDR1 SGHRS, CDR2 YFSETQ. V was shortened by 0 bases and J by 2 bases, with 8 bases between the two germline ends. This CDR3 reads CASSLVPGQETQYF. CDR3 in DNA: TGCGCCAGCAGCTTGGTCCCAGGGCAAGAGACCCAGTACTTC.

The gene calls are TRBV4-2 and TRBJ2-7; D is unclear. Germline CDR1 LGHNA, CDR2 YNFKEQ. Trimming stripped 2 bases from V and 4 bases from J, with 12 bases between. The CDR3 sequence is 14 residues long. In nucleotides, the CDR3 is TGTGCCAGCAGCCAACCCAACGGGTTGTACGAGCAGTACTTC. This gives the protein CASSQPNGLYEQYF.

The chain couples TRBV11-3 to TRBJ2-1, with TRBD1 matching over 8 bases. The trim removed 8 bases at V and 4 bases at J, leaving 7 bases unmatched. The CDR3 sequence is 14 residues long. Germline CDR1 SGHNT, CDR2 YENEEA. CDR3 in amino acids: CASEAGTGYNEQFF. As DNA, the CDR3 is TGTGCCAGCGAAGCCGGGACAGGATACAATGAGCAGTTCTTC.

The chain carries TRBV7-9 and TRBJ2-1; D might be TRBD2 (5 bases). V lost 3 bases to trimming and J lost 9 bases, with 9 bases between them. CDR3 length: 12 residues. Germline V gene sequence: CDR1 SEHNR, CDR2 FQNEAQ (reference sequence). CDR3 sequence: CASSLRAGEQFF. CDR3 nucleotide sequence: TGTGCCAGCAGCTTGCGGGCGGGTGAGCAGTTCTTC.

The chain is built from TRBV4-3 and TRBJ2-1; 8 bases are a match to TRBD1. Germline assignment: CDR1 LGHNA and CDR2 YSLEER. The V gene end was trimmed by 4 bases and the J gene end by 10 bases; junction bases not matched to a gene: 12. There are 15 residues in the CDR3. The CDR3, as DNA: TGCGCCAGCAGCCCGGACAGGGAAGAACCCCCCGAGCAGTTCTTC. It is translated as CASSPDREEPPEQFF.

The chain carries TRBV9 and TRBJ1-2, with D maybe TRBD1 (6 bases). Germline loops: CDR1 SGDLS, CDR2 YYNGEE. The V end was cut by 3 bases, the J end by 8 bases, with 11 bases between. CDR3 length equals 12 residues. Here the CDR3 reads CASSGNREGYTF. DNA of the CDR3: TGTGCCAGCAGCGGGAACAGGGAGGGCTACACCTTC. The whole variable domain, filled in from reference TRBV9 and TRBJ1-2, reads DSGVTQTPKHLITATGQRVTLRCSPRSGDLSVYWYQQSLDQGLQFLIQYYNGEERAKGNILERFSAQQFPDLHSELNLSSLELGDSALYFCASSGNREGYTFGSGTRLTVV.

V is TRBV5-5 and J is TRBJ1-4; TRBD1 aligns across 12 bases. The V segment lost 2 bases and the J segment 10 bases; nucleotides outside the gene matches: 6. Germline V gene sequence: CDR1 SGHKS, CDR2 YYEKEE (reference sequence). This CDR3 has 15 amino acids. Written as DNA, the CDR3 is TGTGCCAGCAGCTTACGGGGACAGGGGGCAGGAAAACTGTTTTTT. Translation gives CASSLRGQGAGKLFF.

The chain combines TRBV29-1 with TRBJ2-3, with D possibly TRBD2 on 6 matching bases. In germline, CDR1 is SQVTM, CDR2 ANQGSEA. The CDR3 length is 15 residues. Deletions cut 3 bases from V and 3 bases from J, with 16 bases between. The CDR3 DNA sequence: TGCAGCGTTGAGAAGAGGGGTGCGGGAACAGATACGCAGTATTTT. It codes for CSVEKRGAGTDTQYF.

CDR3 nucleotides: TGTGCCAGCAGCCAAGAAAGCATCGGAGATACGCAGTATTTT. Amino acid sequence: CASSQESIGDTQYF. This chain links TRBV4-2 with TRBJ2-3; no reliable D call. This CDR3 is 14 amino acids long. Germline CDR1 and CDR2: LGHNA and YNFKEQ. V was pared by 0 bases and J by 5 bases, with 9 bases between.

V gene TRBV5-1 combines with J gene TRBJ1-2; 9 positions agree with TRBD1. V lost 2 bases and J lost 4; bases outside the gene matches: 6. The CDR3 is made up of 15 amino acids. Germline V gives CDR1 SGHRS, CDR2 YFSETQ. CDR3 bases: TGCGCCAGCAGCTTATCCGGGACAGGGAGCTATGGCTACACCTTC. As protein: CASSLSGTGSYGYTF.

The chain couples TRBV4-3 to TRBJ2-1, with D maybe TRBD1 (6 bases). Looked up from germline, CDR1 is LGHNA and CDR2 is YSLEER. This CDR3 is built from 15 residues. V lost 4 bases to trimming and J lost 0 bases, with 10 bases between them. In DNA form, the CDR3 reads TGCGCCAGCAGCCGCAGACAGGACTCCTACAATGAGCAGTTCTTC. It translates to CASSRRQDSYNEQFF.

The chain has TRBV5-6 and TRBJ1-2; D ambiguous. The germline gives CDR1 SGHDT, CDR2 YYEEEE. The CDR3 loop spans 15 amino acids. V was clipped by 1 base and J by 1 base, with 11 bases between them. Written as DNA, the CDR3 is TGTGCCAGCAGCTTGTTCAGGACTCTTAACTATGGCTACACCTTC. Its translation is CASSLFRTLNYGYTF.

This chain uses TRBV28 with TRBJ1-3; D is undetermined. Germline V CDR1 and CDR2: MDHEN, SYDVKM. Trimming removed 6 bases from V and 4 bases from J, with 13 bases in between. This CDR3 contains 14 residues. CDR3 sequence reads: CASSITPPGNTIYF. The CDR3 nucleotides read TGTGCCAGCAGCATTACTCCCCCGGGAAACACCATATATTTT.

The CDR3 reads CASSHPGTGGNQPQHF. The CDR3 DNA is TGTGCCAGCAGCCACCCCGGGACAGGGGGCAATCAGCCCCAGCATTTT. The chain combines TRBV28 with TRBJ1-5, with 10 bases that match TRBD1. The CDR3 totals 16 residues. CDR1 and CDR2 (germline): MDHEN, SYDVKM. V lost 6 bases, J lost 2 bases, and 7 bases stayed unmatched.

V usage is TRBV9 and J usage is TRBJ2-7; 8 bases fit TRBD1. The J segment lost 3 bases and the V segment lost 4 bases, leaving 6 bases of the junction unmatched. The CDR3 extends over 14 amino acids. Germline-derived CDR1 and CDR2 are SGDLS and YYNGEE. The CDR3 protein is CASSTQQGGYEQYF. CDR3 in DNA: TGTGCCAGCAGCACCCAACAGGGGGGCTACGAGCAGTACTTC.

The genes are TRBV5-1 and TRBJ2-1, with D maybe TRBD1 (6 bases). Germline V CDR1 and CDR2: SGHRS, YFSETQ. The ends were cut back, 2 bases at V and 8 bases at J, with 8 bases in the middle. The CDR3 is 12 amino acids. CDR3 sequence reads: CASSLGGDEQFF. The CDR3 DNA sequence: TGCGCCAGCAGCTTAGGGGGAGATGAGCAGTTCTTC.

The rearrangement uses TRBV6-1 and TRBJ1-2; D not certain. V was shortened by 3 bases and J by 2 bases, with 10 bases between the two germline ends. The CDR3 length is 14 residues. Germline lookup yields CDR1 MNHNS and CDR2 SASEGT. DNA for the CDR3: TGTGCCAGCAGTGACCGGATCGGGAACTATGGCTACACCTTC. Its translation is CASSDRIGNYGYTF.